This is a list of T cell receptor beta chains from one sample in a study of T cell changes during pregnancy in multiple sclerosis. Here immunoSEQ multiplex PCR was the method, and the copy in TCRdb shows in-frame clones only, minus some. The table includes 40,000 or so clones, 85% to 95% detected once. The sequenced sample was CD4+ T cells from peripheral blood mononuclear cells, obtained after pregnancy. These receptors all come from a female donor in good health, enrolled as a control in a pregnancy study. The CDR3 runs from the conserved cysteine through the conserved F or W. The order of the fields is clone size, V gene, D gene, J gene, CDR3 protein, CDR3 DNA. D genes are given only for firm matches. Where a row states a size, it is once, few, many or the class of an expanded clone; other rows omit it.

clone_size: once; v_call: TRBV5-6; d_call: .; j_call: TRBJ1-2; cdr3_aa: CASSLGQNHWGYTF; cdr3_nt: TGTGCCAGCAGCTTAGGACAGAACCATTGGGGCTACACCTTC
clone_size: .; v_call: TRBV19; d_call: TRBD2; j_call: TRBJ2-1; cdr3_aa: CASSTGLAYYNEQFF; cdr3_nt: TGTGCCAGTAGTACTGGACTAGCTTACTACAATGAGCAGTTCTTC
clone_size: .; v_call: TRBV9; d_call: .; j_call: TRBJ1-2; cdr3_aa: CASSVEQGGYGYTF; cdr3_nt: TGTGCCAGCAGCGTAGAGCAGGGTGGCTATGGCTACACCTTC
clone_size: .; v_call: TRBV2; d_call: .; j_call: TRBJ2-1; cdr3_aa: CASNRGQSSYNEQFF; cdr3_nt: TGTGCCAGCAACCGCGGCCAAAGCTCCTACAATGAGCAGTTCTTC
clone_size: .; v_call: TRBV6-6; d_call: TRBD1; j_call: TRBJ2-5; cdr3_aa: CASYRQGKETQYF; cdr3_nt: TGTGCCAGCTACCGACAGGGGAAAGAGACCCAGTACTTC
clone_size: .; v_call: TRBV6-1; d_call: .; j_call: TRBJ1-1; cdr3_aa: CASGQTGTRTEAFF; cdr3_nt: TGTGCCAGCGGACAGACCGGGACGAGGACTGAAGCTTTCTTT
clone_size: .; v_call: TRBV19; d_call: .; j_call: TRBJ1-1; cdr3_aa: CASSIRFVRNLNTEAFF; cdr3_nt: TGTGCCAGTAGTATAAGGTTCGTGAGGAATTTGAACACTGAAGCTTTCTTT
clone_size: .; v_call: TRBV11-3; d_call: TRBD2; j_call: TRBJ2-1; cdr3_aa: CASSSGLAVYNEQFF; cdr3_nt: TGTGCCAGCAGCTCAGGACTAGCGGTTTACAATGAGCAGTTCTTC
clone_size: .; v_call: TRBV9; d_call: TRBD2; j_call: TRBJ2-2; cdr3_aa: CASRASGRETGELFF; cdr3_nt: TGTGCCAGCAGGGCTAGCGGGAGGGAGACCGGGGAGCTGTTTTTT
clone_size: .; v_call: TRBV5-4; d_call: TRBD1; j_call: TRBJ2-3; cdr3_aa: CASSLAGQGGVTQYF; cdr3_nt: TGTGCCAGCAGCTTGGCGGGACAGGGTGGGGTTACGCAGTATTTT
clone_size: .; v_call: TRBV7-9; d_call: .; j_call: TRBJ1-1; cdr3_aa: CASSLGRSQAFF; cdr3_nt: TGTGCCAGCAGCTTAGGCAGGTCCCAGGCTTTCTTT
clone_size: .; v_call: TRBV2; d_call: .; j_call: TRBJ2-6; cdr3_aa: CASSDVSGANVLTF; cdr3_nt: TGTGCCAGCAGTGACGTGTCTGGGGCCAACGTCCTGACTTTC
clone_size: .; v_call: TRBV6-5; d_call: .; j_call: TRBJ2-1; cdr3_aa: CASSRQGSEQFF; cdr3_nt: TGTGCCAGCAGTCGCCAGGGGAGTGAGCAGTTCTTC
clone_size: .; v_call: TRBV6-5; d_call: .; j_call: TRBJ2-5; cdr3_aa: CASSYGGVPETQYF; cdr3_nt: TGTGCCAGCAGTTACGGAGGGGTTCCAGAGACCCAGTACTTC
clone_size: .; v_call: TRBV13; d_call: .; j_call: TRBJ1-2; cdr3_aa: CASTSNGKLGYTF; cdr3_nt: TGTGCCAGCACCTCTAACGGGAAGCTTGGCTACACCTTC
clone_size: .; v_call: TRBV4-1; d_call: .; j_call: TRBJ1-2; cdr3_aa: CASSQERRRAGGYTF; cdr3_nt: TGCGCCAGCAGCCAAGAGAGGCGGAGGGCTGGGGGCTACACCTTC
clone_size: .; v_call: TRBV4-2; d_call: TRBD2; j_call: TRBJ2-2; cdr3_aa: CASSQGFSGRVSNTGELFF; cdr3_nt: TGTGCCAGCAGCCAAGGGTTTAGCGGGAGGGTAAGCAACACCGGGGAGCTGTTTTTT
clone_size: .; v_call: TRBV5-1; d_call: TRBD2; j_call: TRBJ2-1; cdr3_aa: CASTNSGGNYNEQFF; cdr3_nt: TGCGCCAGCACCAATAGCGGGGGGAACTACAATGAGCAGTTCTTC
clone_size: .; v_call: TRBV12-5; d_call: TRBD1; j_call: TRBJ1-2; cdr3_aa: CASGLQTGVYGYTF; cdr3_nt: TGTGCTAGTGGCCTCCAGACAGGGGTCTATGGCTACACCTTC
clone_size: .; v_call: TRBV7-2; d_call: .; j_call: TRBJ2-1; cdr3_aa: CASSLGRGKIYNEQFF; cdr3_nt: TGTGCCAGCAGCTTGGGCCGGGGGAAAATTTACAATGAGCAGTTCTTC
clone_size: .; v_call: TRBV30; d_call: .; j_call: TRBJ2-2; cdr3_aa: CAWSPGGATGELFF; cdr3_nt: TGTGCCTGGAGCCCTGGAGGTGCGACCGGGGAGCTGTTTTTT
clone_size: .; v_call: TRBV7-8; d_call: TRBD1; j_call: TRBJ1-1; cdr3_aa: CASSPRDRGALTEAFF; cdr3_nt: TGTGCCAGCAGCCCTCGGGACAGGGGGGCGCTGACTGAAGCTTTCTTT
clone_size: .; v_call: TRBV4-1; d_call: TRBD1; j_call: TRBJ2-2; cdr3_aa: CASSQTGGTNTGELFF; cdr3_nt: TGCGCCAGCAGCCAAACAGGGGGGACGAACACCGGGGAGCTGTTTTTT
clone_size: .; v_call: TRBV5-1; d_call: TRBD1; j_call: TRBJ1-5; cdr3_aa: CASSYGTGGGNQPQHF; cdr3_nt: TGCGCCAGCAGCTACGGGACAGGGGGAGGCAATCAGCCCCAGCATTTT
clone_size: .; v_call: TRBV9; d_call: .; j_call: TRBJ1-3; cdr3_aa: CASSGPVGARGNTIYF; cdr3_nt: TGTGCCAGCAGCGGACCCGTGGGGGCGCGTGGAAACACCATATATTTT
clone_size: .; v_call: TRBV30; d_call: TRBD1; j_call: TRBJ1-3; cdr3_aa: CAWSVQGSGNTIYF; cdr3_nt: TGTGCCTGGAGTGTACAGGGGTCCGGAAACACCATATATTTT
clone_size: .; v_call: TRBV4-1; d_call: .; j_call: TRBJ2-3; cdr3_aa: CASSSGLPSADTQYF; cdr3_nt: TGCGCCAGCAGCTCAGGCCTTCCCTCGGCAGATACGCAGTATTTT
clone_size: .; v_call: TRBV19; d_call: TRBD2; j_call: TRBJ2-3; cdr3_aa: CASSPRGRERTDTQYF; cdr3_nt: TGTGCCAGTAGTCCACGCGGGAGGGAGAGGACAGATACGCAGTATTTT
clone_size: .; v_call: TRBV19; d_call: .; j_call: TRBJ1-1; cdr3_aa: CASRVGGINTEAFF; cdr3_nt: TGTGCCAGTAGAGTGGGAGGGATCAACACTGAAGCTTTCTTT
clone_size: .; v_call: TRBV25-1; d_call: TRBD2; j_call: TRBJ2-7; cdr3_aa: CASSEGGGVSYEQYF; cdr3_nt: TGTGCCAGCAGTGAAGGCGGGGGGGTCTCCTACGAGCAGTACTTC
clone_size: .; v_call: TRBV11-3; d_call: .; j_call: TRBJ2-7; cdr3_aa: CASSPIGGLTYEQYF; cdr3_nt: TGTGCCAGCAGTCCTATAGGGGGTTTAACCTACGAGCAGTACTTC
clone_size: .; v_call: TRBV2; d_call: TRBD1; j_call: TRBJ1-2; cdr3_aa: CASSPDRGNYGYTF; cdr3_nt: TGTGCCAGCAGTCCCGACAGGGGTAACTATGGCTACACCTTC
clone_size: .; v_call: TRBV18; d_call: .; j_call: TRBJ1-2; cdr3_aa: CASSPTDSYGYTF; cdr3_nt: TGTGCCAGCTCACCTACAGACAGCTATGGCTACACCTTC
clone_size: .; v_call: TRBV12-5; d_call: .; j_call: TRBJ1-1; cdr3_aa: CASGVLAIHTEAFF; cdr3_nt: TGTGCTAGTGGGGTCTTGGCCATTCACACTGAAGCTTTCTTT
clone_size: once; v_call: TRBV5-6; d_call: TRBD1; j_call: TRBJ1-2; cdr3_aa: CASSLLGRGRHGYTF; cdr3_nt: TGTGCCAGCAGCTTGTTGGGCAGGGGGCGACATGGCTACACCTTC
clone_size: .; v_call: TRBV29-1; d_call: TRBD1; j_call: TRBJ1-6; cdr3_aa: CSVRTGGNSPLHF; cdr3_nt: TGCAGCGTCCGGACAGGGGGTAATTCACCCCTCCACTTT
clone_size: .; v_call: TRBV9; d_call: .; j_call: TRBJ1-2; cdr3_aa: CASSVVASGANYGYTF; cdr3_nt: TGTGCCAGCAGCGTAGTGGCCAGCGGAGCTAACTATGGCTACACCTTC
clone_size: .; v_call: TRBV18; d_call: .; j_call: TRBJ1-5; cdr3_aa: CASSLKDSRNQPQHF; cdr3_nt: TGTGCCAGCTCGCTCAAGGACAGTCGGAATCAGCCCCAGCATTTT
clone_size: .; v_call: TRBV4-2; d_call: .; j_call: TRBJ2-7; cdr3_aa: CASSQAASSYEQYF; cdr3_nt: TGTGCCAGCAGCCAAGCTGCGAGCTCCTACGAGCAGTACTTC
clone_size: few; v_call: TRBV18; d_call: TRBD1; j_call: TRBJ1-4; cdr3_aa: CASSPFQGDPTNEKLFF; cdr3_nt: TGTGCCAGCTCACCATTCCAGGGGGACCCAACTAATGAAAAACTGTTTTTT
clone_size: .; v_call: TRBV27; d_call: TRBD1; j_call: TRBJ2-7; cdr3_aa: CASRDTGVGEQYF; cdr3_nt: TGTGCCAGCAGGGATACAGGGGTGGGCGAGCAGTACTTC
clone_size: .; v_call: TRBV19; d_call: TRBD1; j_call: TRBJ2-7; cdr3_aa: CASRDRFQWYF; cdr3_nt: TGTGCCAGTAGGGACAGGTTCCAATGGTACTTC
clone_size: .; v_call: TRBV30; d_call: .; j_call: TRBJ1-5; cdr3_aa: CAWSAREDQPQHF; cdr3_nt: TGTGCCTGGAGTGCCAGGGAGGATCAGCCCCAGCATTTT
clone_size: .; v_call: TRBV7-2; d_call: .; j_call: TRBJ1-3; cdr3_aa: CASSWGLSGNTIYF; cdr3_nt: TGTGCCAGCAGCTGGGGACTCTCTGGAAACACCATATATTTT
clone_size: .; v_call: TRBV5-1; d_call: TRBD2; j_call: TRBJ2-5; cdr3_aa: CASSPGLAGAWYF; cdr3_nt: TGCGCCAGCAGCCCGGGACTAGCGGGGGCCTGGTACTTC
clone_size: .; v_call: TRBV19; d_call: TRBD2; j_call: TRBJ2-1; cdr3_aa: CASSIGSGRRREQFF; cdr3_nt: TGTGCCAGTAGTATCGGTAGCGGGAGGAGGCGTGAGCAGTTCTTC
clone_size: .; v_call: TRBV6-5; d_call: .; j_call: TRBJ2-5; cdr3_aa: CASSYSQIQETQYF; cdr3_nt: TGTGCCAGCAGTTACAGTCAGATCCAAGAGACCCAGTACTTC
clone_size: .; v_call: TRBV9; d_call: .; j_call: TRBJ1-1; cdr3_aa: CASSPTSGTSSGTEAFF; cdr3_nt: TGTGCCAGCAGCCCAACCAGCGGGACATCATCCGGTACTGAAGCTTTCTTT
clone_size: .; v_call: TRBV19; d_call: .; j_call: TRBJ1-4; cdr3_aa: CASKEGGADEKLFF; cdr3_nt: TGTGCCAGTAAAGAAGGGGGGGCGGATGAAAAACTGTTTTTT
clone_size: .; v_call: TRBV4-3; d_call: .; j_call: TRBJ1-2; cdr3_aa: CASSQTTGPFYGYTF; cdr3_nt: TGCGCCAGCAGCCAAACCACAGGACCTTTCTATGGCTACACCTTC
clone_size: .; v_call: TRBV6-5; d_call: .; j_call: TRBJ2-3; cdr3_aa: CASSLQGPTDTQYF; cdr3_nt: TGTGCCAGCAGTTTACAGGGCCCCACAGATACGCAGTATTTT